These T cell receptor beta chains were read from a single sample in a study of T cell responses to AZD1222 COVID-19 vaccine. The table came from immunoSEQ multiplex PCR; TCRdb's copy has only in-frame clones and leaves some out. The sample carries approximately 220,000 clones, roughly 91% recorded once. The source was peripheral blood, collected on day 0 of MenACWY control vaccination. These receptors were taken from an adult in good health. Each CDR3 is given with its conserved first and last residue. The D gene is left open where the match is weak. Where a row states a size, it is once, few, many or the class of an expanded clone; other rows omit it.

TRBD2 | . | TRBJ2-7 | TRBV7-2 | CASSLETSGPSFNF | TGTGCCAGCAGCTTAGAGACTAGCGGGCCCTCTTTCAACTTC
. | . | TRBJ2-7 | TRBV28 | CASHGQHRPGAYEQYF | TGTGCCAGCCATGGACAGCACCGCCCGGGAGCCTACGAGCAGTACTTC
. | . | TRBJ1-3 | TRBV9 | CASRRGDGAGNTIYF | TGTGCCAGCAGGAGGGGGGACGGGGCTGGAAACACCATATATTTT
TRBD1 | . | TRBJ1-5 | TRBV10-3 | CAIRGGQGISQPQHF | TGTGCCATCAGGGGGGGACAGGGGATAAGTCAGCCCCAGCATTTT
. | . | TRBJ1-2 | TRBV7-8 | CASSPRGSSYGYTF | TGTGCCAGCAGCCCCCGAGGCTCATCCTATGGCTACACCTTC
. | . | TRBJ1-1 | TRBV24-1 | CATSELGTEAFF | TGTGCCACCAGTGAGTTGGGGACTGAAGCTTTCTTT
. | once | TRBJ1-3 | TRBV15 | CATSRVSSSFSGNTIYF | TGTGCCACCAGCAGAGTTTCCAGTTCGTTTTCTGGAAACACCATATATTTT
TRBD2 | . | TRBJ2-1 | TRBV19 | CASSSPRLAGGHEQFF | TGTGCCAGTAGTAGCCCGAGACTAGCGGGGGGGCATGAGCAGTTCTTC
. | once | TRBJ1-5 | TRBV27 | CASSSGQSGQPQHF | TGTGCCAGCAGTTCTGGACAGTCCGGTCAGCCCCAGCATTTT
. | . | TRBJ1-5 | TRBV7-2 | CASSLGRTWEPQHF | TGTGCCAGCAGCTTAGGGAGGACGTGGGAGCCCCAGCATTTT
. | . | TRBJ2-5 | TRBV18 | CASSKTGTPYQETQYF | TGTGCCAGCTCGAAAACCGGGACACCGTACCAAGAGACCCAGTACTTC
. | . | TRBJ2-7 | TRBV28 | CASSGQPPTEQYF | TGTGCCAGCAGCGGTCAGCCACCTACCGAGCAGTACTTC
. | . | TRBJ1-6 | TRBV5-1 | CASSPGTRGSPLHF | TGCGCCAGCAGCCCCGGGACCAGGGGTTCACCCCTCCACTTT
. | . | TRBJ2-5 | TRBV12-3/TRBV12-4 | CASSLVRKETQYF | TGTGCCAGCAGTTTAGTTAGGAAAGAGACCCAGTACTTC
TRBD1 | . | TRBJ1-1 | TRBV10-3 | CAISEGQRNTEAFF | TGTGCCATCAGCGAGGGACAGAGGAACACTGAAGCTTTCTTT
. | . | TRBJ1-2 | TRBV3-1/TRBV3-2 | CASSYGRGEGYTF | TGTGCCAGCAGTTACGGGCGGGGGGAAGGCTACACCTTC
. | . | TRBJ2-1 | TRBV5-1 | CASSLERGGKDEQFF | TGCGCCAGCAGCTTGGAACGTGGGGGTAAGGATGAGCAGTTCTTC
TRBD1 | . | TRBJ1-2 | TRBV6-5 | CASSYLGQGAVGYTF | TGTGCCAGCAGTTATTTGGGACAGGGGGCTGTTGGCTACACCTTC
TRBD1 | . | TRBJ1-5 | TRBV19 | CASSDRGNQPQHF | TGTGCCAGTAGTGACAGGGGCAATCAGCCCCAGCATTTT
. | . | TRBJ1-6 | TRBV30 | CAWNPGLGNSPLHF | TGTGCCTGGAACCCCGGACTGGGAAATTCACCCCTCCACTTT
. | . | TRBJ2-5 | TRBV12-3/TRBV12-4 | CASSLVGSETQYF | TGTGCCAGCAGTTTAGTAGGTTCGGAGACCCAGTACTTC
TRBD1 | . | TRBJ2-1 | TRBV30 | CAWSRGTGKADEQFF | TGTGCCTGGAGTAGGGGGACAGGGAAGGCGGATGAGCAGTTCTTC
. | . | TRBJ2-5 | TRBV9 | CARVGGYQETQYF | TGTGCCAGGGTGGGTGGCTACCAAGAGACCCAGTACTTC
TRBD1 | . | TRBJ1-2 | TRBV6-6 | CASSPPGQGQTKNYGYTF | TGTGCCAGCAGTCCCCCGGGACAGGGGCAAACAAAGAACTATGGCTACACCTTC
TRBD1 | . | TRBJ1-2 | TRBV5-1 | CASSLVGQGAAGYTF | TGCGCCAGCAGCTTGGTGGGACAGGGGGCCGCTGGCTACACCTTC
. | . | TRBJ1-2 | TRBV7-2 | CASSLGSVYYGYTF | TGTGCCAGCAGCTTAGGAAGCGTCTACTATGGCTACACCTTC
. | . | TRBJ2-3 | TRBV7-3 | CASSWDPGRDTQYF | TGTGCCAGCAGCTGGGACCCAGGCCGGGATACGCAGTATTTT
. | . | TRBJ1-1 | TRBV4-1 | CASSQEPRGWSEAFF | TGCGCCAGCAGCCAAGAACCCCGGGGTTGGTCAGAAGCTTTCTTT
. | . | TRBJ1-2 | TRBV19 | CASSKTATNYGYTF | TGTGCCAGTAGTAAAACAGCTACTAACTATGGCTACACCTTC
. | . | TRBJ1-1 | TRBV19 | CASSITMGRAFF | TGTGCCAGTAGTATCACGATGGGGCGAGCTTTCTTT
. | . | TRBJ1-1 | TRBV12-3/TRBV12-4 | CASRTTPNTEAFF | TGTGCCAGCAGGACGACGCCGAACACTGAAGCTTTCTTT
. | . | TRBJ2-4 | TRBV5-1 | CASSQLPGLTHIQYF | TGCGCCAGCAGCCAGTTACCAGGGTTGACGCACATTCAGTACTTC
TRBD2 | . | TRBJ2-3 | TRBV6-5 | CASSYSGAGGTDTQYF | TGTGCCAGCAGTTACTCGGGAGCGGGGGGCACAGATACGCAGTATTTT
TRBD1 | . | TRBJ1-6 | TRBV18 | CASSPSTGQLYNSPLHF | TGTGCCAGCTCACCAAGTACGGGACAGCTGTATAATTCACCCCTCCACTTT
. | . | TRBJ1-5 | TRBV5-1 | CASSLAGMSNQPQHF | TGCGCCAGCAGCTTGGCAGGGATGAGCAATCAGCCCCAGCATTTT
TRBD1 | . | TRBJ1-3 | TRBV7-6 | CASSFDRAYSGNTIYF | TGTGCCAGCAGCTTTGACAGGGCGTACTCTGGAAACACCATATATTTT
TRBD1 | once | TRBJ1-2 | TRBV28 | CASSRQGAEGYTF | TGTGCCAGCAGTCGACAGGGGGCGGAGGGCTACACCTTC
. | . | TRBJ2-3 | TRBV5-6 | CASSLAAADTQYF | TGTGCCAGCAGCTTGGCTGCTGCAGATACGCAGTATTTT
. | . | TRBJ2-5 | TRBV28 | CASRYQETQYF | TGTGCCAGCAGGTACCAAGAGACCCAGTACTTC
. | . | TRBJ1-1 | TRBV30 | CAWSRGLNTEAFF | TGTGCCTGGAGTCGGGGTCTGAACACTGAAGCTTTCTTT
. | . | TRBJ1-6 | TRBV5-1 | CASRREGDNSPLHF | TGCGCCAGCAGGAGGGAGGGGGATAATTCACCCCTCCACTTT
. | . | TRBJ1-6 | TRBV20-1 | CSVGSPLHF | TGCAGTGTTGGATCACCCCTCCACTTT
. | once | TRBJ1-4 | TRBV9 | CASSAATNEKLFF | TGTGCCAGCAGCGCTGCAACTAATGAAAAACTGTTTTTT
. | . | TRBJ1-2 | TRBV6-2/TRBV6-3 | CASSHPGGYTF | TGTGCCAGCAGCCACCCGGGTGGCTACACCTTC
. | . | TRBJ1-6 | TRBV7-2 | CASSLLADFAPLHF | TGTGCCAGCAGCTTATTGGCAGATTTTGCCCCCCTCCACTTT
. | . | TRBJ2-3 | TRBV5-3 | CARSYLFCRRTDTQYF | TGTGCCAGAAGCTACCTTTTTTGCAGACGCACAGATACGCAGTATTTT
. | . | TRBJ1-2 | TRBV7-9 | CASSLGTANYGYTF | TGTGCCAGCAGCTTAGGGACCGCCAACTATGGCTACACCTTC
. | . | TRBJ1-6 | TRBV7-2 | CATAANKNSYNSPLHF | TGTGCCACGGCAGCTAATAAAAACTCCTATAATTCACCCCTCCACTTT
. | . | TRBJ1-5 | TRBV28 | CASSSRQGNVNQPQHF | TGTGCCAGCAGTTCCCGGCAGGGGAATGTTAATCAGCCCCAGCATTTT